This TCR beta chain was captured by sequencing in a study of cytomegalovirus exposure and HLA in healthy donors. Study-wide findings and caveats: DRB1 showed the most TCR associations and HLA-C the fewest in a later analysis, as rates varied by HLA locus. The dataset shows that most TCR sequences were rare, while some public TCRs occurred in many donors.

13 Jbeta primers and 60 Vbeta primers were used for the PCR. Clones were read by immunoSEQ multiplex PCR, and TCRdb kept only the in-frame ones, dropping some. The data hold approximately 270,000 clones, with about 80% observed a single time. Comments on this clone: Its antigen is currently unknown.

Donors sampled were nominally healthy, though unrecorded immune exposures were likely. The sequencing input was PBMCs. The receptor was isolated from a girl under 10 years old in good health and CMV-seronegative.

CDR3 protein: CASSQVIVGTGRAWGNTIYF. The CDR3 DNA follows: TGTGCCAGCAGCCAAGTGATCGTTGGGACAGGTCGGGCTTGGGGAAACACCATATATTTT. The chain is built from TRBV14 and TRBJ1-3; 8 bases map to TRBD1. There are 20 residues in the CDR3. With 1 base clipped from V and 4 bases from J, the junction kept 18 bases outside the gene matches. The germline V gene encodes CDR1 SGHDN and CDR2 FVKESK.